This TCR beta chain was observed in a study of PD-1 blockade in mismatch repair-deficient tumors. On the study more broadly: Enrolled about 2013-2016, patients had progressing, pretreated mismatch repair-deficient cancers of 12 types. Whole-study findings and limits: Rapid post-treatment expansion, then contraction, generally preceding radiologic response, marked tumor-resident clones.

Mismatch repair deficiency was confirmed in all patients, by PCR or immunohistochemistry. The TCR-sequenced patients were a few responders to pembrolizumab. This clone was seen a few times. Its antigen is not identified. The CDR3 is 16 residues long. The data were produced by immunoSEQ multiplex PCR, yet TCRdb's version contains in-frame clones alone and is incomplete. The sample contains under 25,000 clones, around four fifths of which appear only once. The receptor comes from an adult with mismatch repair-deficient cancer. Sequenced material: peripheral blood, taken 2 weeks after starting pembrolizumab. The chain carries TRBV21-1 and TRBJ2-1; whether TRBD2, the table's D call, matches the DNA was not checked. TRBV21-1 is a listed pseudogene. The CDR3 nucleotides are TGTGCCAGCAGCGGGCCGAGGCTAGCGAGGTACAATGAGCAGTTCTTC. Protein: CASSGPRLARYNEQFF.